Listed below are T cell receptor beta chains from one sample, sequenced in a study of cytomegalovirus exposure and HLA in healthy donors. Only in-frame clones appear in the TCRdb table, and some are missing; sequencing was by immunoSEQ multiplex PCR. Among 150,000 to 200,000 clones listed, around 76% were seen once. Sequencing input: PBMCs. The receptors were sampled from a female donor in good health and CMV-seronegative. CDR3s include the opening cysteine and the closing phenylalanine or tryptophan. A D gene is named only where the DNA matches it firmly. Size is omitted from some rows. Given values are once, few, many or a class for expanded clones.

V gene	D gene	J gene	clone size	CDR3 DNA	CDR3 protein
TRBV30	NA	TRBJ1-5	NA	TGTGCCTGGAGTGTAAAGGGGTCGAATCAGCCCCAGCATTTT	CAWSVKGSNQPQHF
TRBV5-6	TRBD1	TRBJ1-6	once	TGTGCCAGCAGCCCCGGACAGGGTCGGTATAATTCACCCCTCCACTTT	CASSPGQGRYNSPLHF
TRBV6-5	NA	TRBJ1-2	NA	TGTGCCAGCACCGGGGGGGGGAGGTATGGCTACACCTTC	CASTGGGRYGYTF
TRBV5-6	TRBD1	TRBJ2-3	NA	TGTGCCAGCAGCCAAGGGACAGGGAGGGAAACAGATACGCAGTATTTT	CASSQGTGRETDTQYF
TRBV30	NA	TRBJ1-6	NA	TGTGCCTGGAGTCCAGGAGGGTCACCCCTCCACTTT	CAWSPGGSPLHF
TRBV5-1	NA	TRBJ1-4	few	TGCGCCAGCAGCTTGTTTACAACTAATGAAAAACTGTTTTTT	CASSLFTTNEKLFF
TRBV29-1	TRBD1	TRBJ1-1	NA	TGCAGCGGGACAGGGAGGGTTGAAGCTTTCTTT	CSGTGRVEAFF
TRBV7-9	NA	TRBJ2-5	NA	TGTGCCAGCAGCCTGGGACAAGTCATAGAGACCCAGTACTTC	CASSLGQVIETQYF
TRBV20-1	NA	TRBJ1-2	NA	TGCAGTGCTACCGCCGGGGGGGGCTACACCTTC	CSATAGGGYTF
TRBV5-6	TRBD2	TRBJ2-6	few	TGTGCCAGCAGCCCGCGGGGGATGGACGTCCTGACTTTC	CASSPRGMDVLTF
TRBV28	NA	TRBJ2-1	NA	TGTGCCAGCAGTTTATCCCCGGGTTTTTCCTACAATGAGCAGTTCTTC	CASSLSPGFSYNEQFF
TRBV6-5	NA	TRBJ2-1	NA	TGTGCCAGCAGCCCAGAGGAGTGCTTGGATCTATACCAGTTCTTC	CASSPEECLDLYQFF
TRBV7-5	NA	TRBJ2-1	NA	TGTGTCAGAAGCTTAGCGGGTAGCGCGAACCGAAACAATGAGCAGTTCTTC	CVRSLAGSANRNNEQFF